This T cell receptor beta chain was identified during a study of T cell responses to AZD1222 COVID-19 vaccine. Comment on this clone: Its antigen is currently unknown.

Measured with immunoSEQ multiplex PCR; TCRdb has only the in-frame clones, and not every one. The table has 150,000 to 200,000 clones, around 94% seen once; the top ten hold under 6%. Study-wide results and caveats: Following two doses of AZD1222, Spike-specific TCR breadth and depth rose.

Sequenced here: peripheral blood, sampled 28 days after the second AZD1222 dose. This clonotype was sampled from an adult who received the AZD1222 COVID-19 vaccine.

The CDR3 reads CASGQGYTEAFF. CDR3 DNA: TGTGCCAGCGGACAGGGATACACTGAAGCTTTCTTT. This chain links TRBV11-2 with TRBJ1-1; TRBD1 aligns across 8 bases. CDR3 length: 12 residues. Germline V gene sequence: CDR1 SGHAT, CDR2 FQNNGV. The ends lost 8 bases at V and 3 bases at J; junction bases unmatched: 2.